Sequencing of this T cell receptor beta chain was carried out in a study of cytomegalovirus exposure and HLA in healthy donors. The PCR employed 60 Vbeta primers together with 13 Jbeta primers. Repertoires were generated with immunoSEQ multiplex PCR, while TCRdb's copy carries only in-frame clones and drops some. The sample has over 150,000 clones, approximately 79% seen once. Concerning this clone itself: As yet, its antigen is unknown.

V dropped 6 bases and J dropped 4; count of bases not matched to a gene: 6. Germline V gene sequence: CDR1 MNHEY, CDR2 SVGAGI. The CDR3 totals 14 residues. Notes on the study in general: TCR beta V segments were, for the most part, productive about 87% or about 30% of the time in an earlier analysis. According to the study, 150 to 200 TCR beta chains were cytomegalovirus-associated.

The rearrangement uses TRBV6-5 and TRBJ2-7; TRBD2 agrees at 10 bases. The clonotype comes from a man aged 55 to 70 in good health and CMV-seronegative. Source material: PBMCs. DNA of the CDR3: TGTGCCAGCAGCCCTAGCGGGAGTGTGTACGAGCAGTACTTC. Encoded protein: CASSPSGSVYEQYF.